The clone carrying this TCR beta chain has only a few counts. The antigen is undetermined. Sequenced material consisted of expressed TCRB transcripts (all of the isolated RNA was reverse transcribed). TCRdb's table, derived via immunoSEQ multiplex PCR, lists solely in-frame clones and lacks some. The data contain hundreds of thousands of clones, more than 9.5% of them singletons. This record comes from a study of beta chain features in type 1 diabetes. Study-level results: A closer apparent resemblance between naive, central memory and Treg TCRB repertoires was seen in patients than in healthy donors. The VDJ junctions of type 1 diabetes patients carried fewer insertions and more deletions.

The CDR3 is made up of 16 amino acids. With V trimmed by 3 bases and J by 5 bases, 9 bases remained unmatched. The V gene's germline CDR1 is SGHRS and CDR2 YFSETQ. The chain combines TRBV5-1 with TRBJ2-3; 10 positions agree with TRBD2. This TCR was recovered from a woman aged 25 to 39 in good health. Sequencing was done on a sample of naive CD4+ T cells from blood. The CDR3: CASSSKASGSLDTQYF. CDR3 DNA: TGCGCCAGCAGCTCTAAGGCTAGCGGGAGCTTAGATACGCAGTATTTT. The full variable domain, in which reference TRBV5-1 and TRBJ2-3 provide the parts outside the CDR3, is KAGVTQTPRYLIKTRGQQVTLSCSPISGHRSVSWYQQTPGQGLQFLFEYFSETQRNKGNFPGRFSGRQFSNSRSEMNVSTLELGDSALYLCASSSKASGSLDTQYFGPGTRLTVL.